The present TCR beta chain was sequenced within a study of cytomegalovirus exposure and HLA in healthy donors. There are 15 residues in the CDR3. The germline V and J ends were trimmed by 3 bases and 0 bases, with 11 bases remaining between them. Germline CDR1 and CDR2: MNHNS and SASEGT. PCR employed 60 Vbeta and 13 Jbeta primers. Method: immunoSEQ multiplex PCR; TCRdb's copy keeps in-frame clones and lacks some. The sample carries about 170,000 clones, 65% to 85% recorded once. As concerns this clone: Its antigen is not identified.

Those who donated were healthy bone marrow donors. Findings and caveats of the study: A missense variant in DCLRE1C was later tied to TCR beta V- and J-gene trimming. In a later analysis, DRB1 alleles had the most associated TCRs; HLA-C alleles the fewest.

V usage is TRBV6-1 and J usage is TRBJ1-2; possibly TRBD1 for D (6 bases). Specimen: PBMCs. This receptor was identified in a woman between 50 and 59 years old in good health and CMV-seropositive. Here the CDR3 DNA reads TGTGCCAGCAGTGAGGGGGCGGAGGCTAACTATGGCTACACCTTC. Residues: CASSEGAEANYGYTF.